The 5 T cell receptor beta chains presented below share a single source sample, sequenced in a study of T cells in Graves' hyperthyroidism and ophthalmopathy. Amplified TCR beta CDR3 regions came from RNA transcripts. First-round RT-PCR of the TCR CDR3 relied on the HTBI primer set. Via MiXCR, TCRdb re-called the multiplex PCR reads, giving one row per CDR3 protein. The data show some 720,000 distinct CDR3 sequences, roughly 15% seen once. The sequenced sample consisted of blood. These receptors originate from a young man with Graves' hyperthyroidism.

This clonotype turned up a few times. The rearrangement joins TRBV20-1 to TRBJ2-1, with D possibly called TRBD1 or TRBD2 (5 bases each). The V gene lost 6 bases and the J gene lost 7 bases, with 19 bases spanning the gap. Germline CDR1 DFQATT, CDR2 SNEGSKA (reference sequence). CDR3 length: 14 amino acids. CDR3 protein: CSAVPPMGENEQFF. The CDR3 nucleotides are TGCAGTGCGGTACCCCCTATGGGGGAAAATGAGCAGTTCTTC.

This clonotype came up a few times. The chain joins TRBV30 to TRBJ2-7; 9 bases agree with TRBD1. Germline CDR1 GTSNPN, CDR2 SVGIG (reference sequence). V was pared by 2 bases and J by 6 bases, with 5 bases of the junction left unmatched. The CDR3 spans 13 residues. DNA for the CDR3: TGTGCCTGGAGTAACAGGGGGCGCGGCGAGCAGTACTTC. Protein sequence: CAWSNRGRGEQYF.

The DNA for the CDR3 is TGCAGTGCAAAGCGATATGAGGGCCAGTTTCGAGCCAAAAACATTCAGTACTTC. It encodes CSAKRYEGQFRAKNIQYF. V gene TRBV20-1 combines with J gene TRBJ2-4, with D tentatively TRBD2 (5 bases). CDR1 and CDR2 (germline): DFQATT, SNEGSKA (reference sequence). This CDR3 is built from 18 residues. Between the trimmed V and J ends, which lost 6 bases and 0 bases, there was a span of 24 bases.

This clonotype was observed many times. The V and J genes are TRBV11-2 and TRBJ2-1; 10 positions agree with TRBD2. This CDR3 region has 17 residues. In germline, CDR1 is SGHAT, CDR2 FQNNGV. V shed 0 bases and J 8 bases; nucleotides not matched to a gene: 10. CDR3 DNA: TGTGCCAGCAGCTTAGATCGTGGAGCTAGCGGGAGTGATGAGCAGTTCTTC. Translation: CASSLDRGASGSDEQFF.

There are many counts of this clonotype. This sequence joins TRBV28 and TRBJ2-7; 7 bases match TRBD1. The CDR3 runs 15 residues. Germline V gives CDR1 MDHEN, CDR2 SYDVKM. The J segment lost 3 bases and the V segment lost 2 bases, leaving 7 bases of the junction unmatched. The CDR3 loop reads CASSLVGTVNYEQYF. CDR3 sequence (DNA): TGTGCCAGCAGTTTAGTGGGGACAGTTAACTACGAGCAGTACTTC.